The 8 T cell receptor beta chains given below trace back to one sample, sequenced in a study of blood T cell repertoires in COVID-19. Using immunoSEQ multiplex PCR, the repertoire was profiled, and TCRdb retains in-frame clones only, with some absent. The table lists approximately 26,000 clones, about 80% of them singletons. Sequences were obtained from peripheral blood. Receptors were obtained from an elderly man with active or convalescent COVID-19.

The V call is TRBV11-2, the J call TRBJ2-7; weak D call: TRBD2 (6 bases). Trimming took 3 bases from V and 1 from J, leaving 19 bases between them. CDR1 and CDR2 from the germline V gene are SGHAT and FQNNGV. CDR3 size: 17 residues. This CDR3 reads CASSFSIGGGGSYEQYF. CDR3 in DNA: TGTGCCAGCAGCTTTTCAATCGGGGGTGGAGGGTCCTACGAGCAGTACTTC.

The rearrangement uses TRBV7-9 and TRBJ1-1, with no clear D. Germline V lookup: CDR1 SEHNR, CDR2 FQNEAQ (reference sequence). Trimming removed 7 bases at V and 11 bases at J, with 17 bases between. This CDR3 spans 12 amino acids. DNA of the CDR3: TGTGCCAGCACCTCCCTGTACGGGGTGGCTTTCTTT. This encodes CASTSLYGVAFF.

This chain links TRBV10-3 with TRBJ1-3, with a weak D call TRBD1 (6 bases). The CDR3 is 14 amino acids. Germline V gene lookup returns CDR1 ENHRY and CDR2 SYGVKD. V was cut by 9 bases and J by 2 bases, with 14 bases left in between. CDR3 nucleotide sequence: TGTGCCATTCGACAGACAGGAACTGGAAACACCATATATTTT. Translating it yields CAIRQTGTGNTIYF.

The V gene is TRBV6-4, the J gene TRBJ2-2; no definite D call. CDR1 is MRHNA, CDR2 SNTAGT, per germline. The CDR3 totals 18 residues. Trimming shortened V by 5 bases and J by 0 bases, and 19 bases separated the two germline ends. For the CDR3, the DNA is TGTGCCAGCAGTTCGGTCGCCCTGAACTTCGCGAACACCGGGGAGCTGTTTTTT. This sequence encodes CASSSVALNFANTGELFF.

V gene TRBV5-1 combines with J gene TRBJ2-7; 7 positions agree with TRBD2. This CDR3 has 15 residues. V dropped 1 base and J dropped 3; count of bases not matched to a gene: 7. Germline V CDR1 and CDR2: SGHRS, YFSETQ. CDR3 coding DNA: TGCGCCAGCAGCTTGAGTCGGGGGGTCCTCTACGAGCAGTACTTC. It codes for CASSLSRGVLYEQYF.

This sequence joins TRBV2 and TRBJ1-4; no clear D. Germline values: CDR1 SNHLY, CDR2 FYNNEI. Trimming removed 6 bases from V and 8 bases from J, with 10 bases in between. The CDR3 loop spans 12 amino acids. This CDR3 is CASRGLGEKLFF. CDR3 sequence (DNA): TGTGCCAGCAGAGGACTAGGGGAAAAACTGTTTTTT.

The V and J genes are TRBV5-1 and TRBJ1-6, with unresolved D. Per germline, CDR1 SGHRS and CDR2 YFSETQ. V was pared by 5 bases and J by 6 bases, with 9 bases between. CDR3 length: 13 residues. The CDR3 region is CASRREGNSPLHF. The CDR3 DNA reads as TGCGCCAGCAGGAGGGAGGGTAATTCACCCCTCCACTTT.

V usage is TRBV5-1 and J usage is TRBJ2-2; possibly TRBD1 for D (6 bases). Trimming cost V 0 bases and J 3 bases, with 9 bases left between them. The CDR3 runs 15 residues. The germline gives CDR1 SGHRS, CDR2 YFSETQ. The CDR3 protein is CASSLGGLDTGELFF. The CDR3 DNA follows: TGCGCCAGCAGCTTGGGGGGGCTGGACACCGGGGAGCTGTTTTTT.